This TCR beta chain stems from a study of identical twins. The V gene lost 4 bases and the J gene lost 2 bases, with 7 bases spanning the gap. The CDR3 consists of 12 residues. Germline V gene lookup returns CDR1 SGHRS and CDR2 YFSETQ. Template switching added a universal primer site; cDNA carried unique molecular identifiers. Each CDR3 protein is one row after TCRdb ran MiXCR on the 5' RACE reads. Counted here are 400,000 to 550,000 distinct CDR3 sequences, around an eighth occurring once; the ten biggest clones make up more than 0.8%. This clonotype was counted at least ten times. Its antigen is unidentified. Study results and limitations: In beta out-of-frame sequences, the excess sharing between twins was weaker.

These records were also assigned to another study, of yellow fever vaccine responses in identical twins. That report adds: The authors reported partly convergent, partly personalized vaccine responses in identical twins.

The V gene is TRBV5-1, the J gene TRBJ2-7; D not certain. This TCR came from a woman between 18 and 29 years old in good health. Sequenced: CD4+ T cells sorted from blood. CDR3: CASSPGTYEQYF. CDR3 DNA: TGCGCCAGCAGCCCAGGAACCTACGAGCAGTACTTC. Full variable domain (missing parts from reference TRBV5-1 and TRBJ2-7): KAGVTQTPRYLIKTRGQQVTLSCSPISGHRSVSWYQQTPGQGLQFLFEYFSETQRNKGNFPGRFSGRQFSNSRSEMNVSTLELGDSALYLCASSPGTYEQYFGPGTRLTVT.